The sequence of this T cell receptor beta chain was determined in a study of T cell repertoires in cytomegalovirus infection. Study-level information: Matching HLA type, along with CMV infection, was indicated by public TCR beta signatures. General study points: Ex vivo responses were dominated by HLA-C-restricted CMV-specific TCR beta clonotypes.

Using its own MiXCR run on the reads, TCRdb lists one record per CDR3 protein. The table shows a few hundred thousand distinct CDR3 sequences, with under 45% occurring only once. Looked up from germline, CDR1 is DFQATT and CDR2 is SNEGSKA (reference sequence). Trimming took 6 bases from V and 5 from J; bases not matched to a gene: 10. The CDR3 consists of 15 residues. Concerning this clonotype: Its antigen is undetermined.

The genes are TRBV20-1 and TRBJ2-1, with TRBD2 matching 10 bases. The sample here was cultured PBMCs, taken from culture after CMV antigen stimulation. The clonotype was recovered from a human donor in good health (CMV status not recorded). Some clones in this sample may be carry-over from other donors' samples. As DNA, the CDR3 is TGCAGTGCCCCTACCTCTAGCGGGAGAGACAATGAGCAGTTCTTC. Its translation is CSAPTSSGRDNEQFF.